The clone carrying this T cell receptor (beta chain) is classed as medium-sized. Donors had localized lung adenocarcinoma, a non-small cell lung cancer. The data stem from a study of CD4 and CD8 cells across lung adenocarcinoma regions. TCRdb re-derived calls from the PCR reads in MiXCR, one entry per CDR3 protein. The sample yields 25,000 to 30,000 distinct CDR3 sequences, 50% to 55% seen once. Looked up from germline, CDR1 is MNHNS and CDR2 is SASEGT. The CDR3 is 15 residues long. V was trimmed by 5 bases and J by 0 bases, leaving 14 bases between them. This chain uses TRBV6-1 with TRBJ2-7; either TRBD1 or TRBD2 may supply D (5 bases each). The sample taken for sequencing was CD8+ T cells from the center of a lung tumor. The sequence derives from a male donor with lung adenocarcinoma. The CD4 and CD8 labels of this study may be unreliable. Written as DNA, the CDR3 is TGTGCCAGCAGTATCCGGGGACCAAGCTCCTACGAGCAGTACTTC. Translation gives CASSIRGPSSYEQYF.